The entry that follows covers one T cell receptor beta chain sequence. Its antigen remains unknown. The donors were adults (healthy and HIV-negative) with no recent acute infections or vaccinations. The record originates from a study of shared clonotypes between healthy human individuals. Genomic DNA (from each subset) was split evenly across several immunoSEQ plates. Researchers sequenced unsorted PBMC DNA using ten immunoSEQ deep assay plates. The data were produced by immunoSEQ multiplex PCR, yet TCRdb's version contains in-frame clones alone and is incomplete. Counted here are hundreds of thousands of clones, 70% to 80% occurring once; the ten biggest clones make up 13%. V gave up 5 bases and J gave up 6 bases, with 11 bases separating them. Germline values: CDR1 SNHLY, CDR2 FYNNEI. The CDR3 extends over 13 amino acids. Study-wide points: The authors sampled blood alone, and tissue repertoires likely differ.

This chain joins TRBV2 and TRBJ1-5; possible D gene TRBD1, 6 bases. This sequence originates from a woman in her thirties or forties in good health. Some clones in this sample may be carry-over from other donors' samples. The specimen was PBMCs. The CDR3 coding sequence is TGTGCCAGCAGTACAGGGTATGGTCAGCCCCAGCATTTT. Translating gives CASSTGYGQPQHF.